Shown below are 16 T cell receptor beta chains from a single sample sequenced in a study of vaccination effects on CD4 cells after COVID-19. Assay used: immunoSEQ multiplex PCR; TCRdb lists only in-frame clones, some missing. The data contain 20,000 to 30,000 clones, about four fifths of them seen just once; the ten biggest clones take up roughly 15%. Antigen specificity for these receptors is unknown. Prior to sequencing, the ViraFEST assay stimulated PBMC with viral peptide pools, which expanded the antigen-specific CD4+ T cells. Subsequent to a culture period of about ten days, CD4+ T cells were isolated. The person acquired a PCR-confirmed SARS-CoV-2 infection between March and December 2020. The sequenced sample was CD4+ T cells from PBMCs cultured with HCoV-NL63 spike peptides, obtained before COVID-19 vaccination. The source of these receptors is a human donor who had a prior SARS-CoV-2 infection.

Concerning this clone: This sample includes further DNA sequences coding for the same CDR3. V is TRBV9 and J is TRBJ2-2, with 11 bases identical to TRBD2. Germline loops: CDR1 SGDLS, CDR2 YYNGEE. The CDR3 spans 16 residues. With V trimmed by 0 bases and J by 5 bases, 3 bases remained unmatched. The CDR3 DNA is TGTGCCAGCAGCGTAGGTCTAGCGGGAGGTACCGGGGAGCTGTTTTTT. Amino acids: CASSVGLAGGTGELFF.

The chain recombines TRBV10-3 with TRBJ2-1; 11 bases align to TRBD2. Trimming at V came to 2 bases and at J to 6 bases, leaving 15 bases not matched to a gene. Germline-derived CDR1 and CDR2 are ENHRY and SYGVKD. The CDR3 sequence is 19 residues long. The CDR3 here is CAISENAGAGSGRANEQFF. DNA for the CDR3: TGTGCCATCAGTGAGAATGCGGGGGCCGGTAGCGGGAGGGCCAATGAGCAGTTCTTC.

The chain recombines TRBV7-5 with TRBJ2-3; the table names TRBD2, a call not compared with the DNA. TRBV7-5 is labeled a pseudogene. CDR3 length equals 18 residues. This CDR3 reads CARSRGLAGGPGADTQYF. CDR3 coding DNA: TGTGCCAGAAGCAGAGGACTAGCGGGAGGGCCCGGGGCAGATACGCAGTATTTT.

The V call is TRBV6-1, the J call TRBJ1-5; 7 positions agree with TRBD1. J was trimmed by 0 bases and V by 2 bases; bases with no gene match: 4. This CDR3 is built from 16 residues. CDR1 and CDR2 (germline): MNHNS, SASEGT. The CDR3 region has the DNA TGTGCCAGCAGTGAAAACAGGGGATATAGCAATCAGCCCCAGCATTTT. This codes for CASSENRGYSNQPQHF.

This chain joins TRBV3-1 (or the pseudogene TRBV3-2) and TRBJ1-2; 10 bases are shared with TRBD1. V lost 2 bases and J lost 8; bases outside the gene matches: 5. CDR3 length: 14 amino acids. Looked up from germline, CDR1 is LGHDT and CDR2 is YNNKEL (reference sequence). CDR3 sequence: CASSQTGQGGGYTF. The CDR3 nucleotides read TGTGCCAGCAGCCAAACTGGACAGGGGGGCGGCTACACCTTC.

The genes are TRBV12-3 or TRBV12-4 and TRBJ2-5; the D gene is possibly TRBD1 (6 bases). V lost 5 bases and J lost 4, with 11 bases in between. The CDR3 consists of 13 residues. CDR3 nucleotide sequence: TGTGCCAGCAGTCTGTCAGGGGCAGAGACCCAGTACTTC. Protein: CASSLSGAETQYF.

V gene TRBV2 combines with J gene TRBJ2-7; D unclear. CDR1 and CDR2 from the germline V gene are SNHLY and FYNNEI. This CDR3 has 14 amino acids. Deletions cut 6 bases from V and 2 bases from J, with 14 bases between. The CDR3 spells CASRGHLAAYEQYF. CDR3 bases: TGTGCCAGCAGAGGTCATCTCGCAGCCTACGAGCAGTACTTC.

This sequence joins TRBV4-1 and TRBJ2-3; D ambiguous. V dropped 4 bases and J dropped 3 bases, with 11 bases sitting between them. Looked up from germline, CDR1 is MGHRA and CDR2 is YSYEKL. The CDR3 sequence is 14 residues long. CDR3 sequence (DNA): TGCGCCAGCAGCCCCCCACTGGTGACAGATACGCAGTATTTT. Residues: CASSPPLVTDTQYF.

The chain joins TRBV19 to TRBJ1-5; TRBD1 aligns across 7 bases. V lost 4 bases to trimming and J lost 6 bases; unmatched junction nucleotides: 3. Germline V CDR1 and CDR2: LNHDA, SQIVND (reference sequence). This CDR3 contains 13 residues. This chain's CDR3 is CASSTTGFQPQHF. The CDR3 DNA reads TGTGCCAGTAGTACGACAGGGTTTCAGCCCCAGCATTTT.

The CDR3, as DNA: TGTGCCAGCAGCCTGCAGCCCGGAGTCTCTGGAAACACCATATATTTT. This translates into CASSLQPGVSGNTIYF. The rearrangement joins TRBV14 to TRBJ1-3; D remains ambiguous. The germline gives CDR1 SGHDN, CDR2 FVKESK. The CDR3 covers 16 residues. V was clipped by 4 bases and J by 0 bases, with 13 bases between them.

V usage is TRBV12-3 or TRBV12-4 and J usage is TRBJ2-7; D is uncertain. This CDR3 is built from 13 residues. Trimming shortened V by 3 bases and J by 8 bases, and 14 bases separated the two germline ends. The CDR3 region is CASSFVTPRQQYF. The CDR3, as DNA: TGTGCCAGCAGTTTCGTAACCCCCCGCCAGCAGTACTTC.

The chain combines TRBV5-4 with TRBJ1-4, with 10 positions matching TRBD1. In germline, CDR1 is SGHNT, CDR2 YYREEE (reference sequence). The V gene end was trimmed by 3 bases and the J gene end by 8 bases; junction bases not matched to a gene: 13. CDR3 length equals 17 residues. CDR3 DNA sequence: TGTGCCAGCAGCTCAAATCGGGACAGGGGAGTTGGAGAAAAACTGTTTTTT. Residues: CASSSNRDRGVGEKLFF.

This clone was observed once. DNA of the CDR3: TGTGCCAGCAGTGTGGGCGGGGGCTACAATGAGCAGTTCTTC. It encodes CASSVGGGYNEQFF. This chain uses TRBV2 with TRBJ2-1, with 7 positions matching TRBD2. The germline gives CDR1 SNHLY, CDR2 FYNNEI. J gave up 3 bases and V 4 bases, and 3 bases lay outside the gene matches. This CDR3 has 14 amino acids.

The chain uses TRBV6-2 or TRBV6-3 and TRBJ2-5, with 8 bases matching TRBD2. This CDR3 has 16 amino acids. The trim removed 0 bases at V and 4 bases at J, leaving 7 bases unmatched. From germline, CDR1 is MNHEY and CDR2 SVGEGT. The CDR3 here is CASSYSAGVYRETQYF. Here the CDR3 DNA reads TGTGCCAGCAGTTACTCAGCGGGAGTTTATCGAGAGACCCAGTACTTC.

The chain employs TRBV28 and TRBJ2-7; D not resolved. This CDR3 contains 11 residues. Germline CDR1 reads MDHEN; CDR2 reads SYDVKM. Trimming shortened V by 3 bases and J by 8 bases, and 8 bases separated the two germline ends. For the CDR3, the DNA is TGTGCCAGCAGTTTGATGGGGAAGCAGTACTTC. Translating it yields CASSLMGKQYF.

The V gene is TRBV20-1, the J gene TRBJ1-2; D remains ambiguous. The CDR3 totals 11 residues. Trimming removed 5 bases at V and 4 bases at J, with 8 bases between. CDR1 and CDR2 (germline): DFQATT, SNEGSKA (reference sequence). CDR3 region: CSAWTRYGYTF. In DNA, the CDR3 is TGCAGTGCTTGGACCCGCTATGGCTACACCTTC.